This T cell receptor (beta chain) was documented in a study of blood T cell repertoires in COVID-19. V gave up 3 bases and J gave up 10 bases, with 7 bases separating them. Germline V lookup: CDR1 MDHEN, CDR2 SYDVKM. The CDR3 contains 11 residues. Participants in the exposed group had met a COVID-19 case in the 2 weeks before joining the study. The assay was immunoSEQ multiplex PCR, and TCRdb's table has in-frame clones only and misses some. The profile shows about 260,000 clones, about 87% of them singletons. The sample consisted of PBMCs or T cells enriched from blood (not recorded which). The V and J genes are TRBV28 and TRBJ2-1; no firm D call. The source of this sequence is a man in his fifties or sixties who had been exposed to COVID-19. The CDR3 region has the DNA TGTGCCAGCAGTTTTAGACAAGAGCAGTTCTTC. As protein: CASSFRQEQFF.